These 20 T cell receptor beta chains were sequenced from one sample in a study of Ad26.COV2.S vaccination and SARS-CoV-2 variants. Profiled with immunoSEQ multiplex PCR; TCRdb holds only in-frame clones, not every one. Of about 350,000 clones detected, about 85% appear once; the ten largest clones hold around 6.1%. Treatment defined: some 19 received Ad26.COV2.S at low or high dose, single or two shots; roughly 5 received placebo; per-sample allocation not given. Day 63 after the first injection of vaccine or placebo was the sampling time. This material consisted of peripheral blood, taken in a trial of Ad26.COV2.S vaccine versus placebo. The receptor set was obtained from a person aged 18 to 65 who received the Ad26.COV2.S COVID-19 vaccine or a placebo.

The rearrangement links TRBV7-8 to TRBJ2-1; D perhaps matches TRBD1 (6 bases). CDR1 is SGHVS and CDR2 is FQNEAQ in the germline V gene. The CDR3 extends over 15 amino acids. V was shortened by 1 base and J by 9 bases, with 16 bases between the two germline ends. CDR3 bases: TGTGCCAGCAGCTTAGACAGGGTTTCTTGGGGTGAGCAGTTCTTC. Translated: CASSLDRVSWGEQFF.

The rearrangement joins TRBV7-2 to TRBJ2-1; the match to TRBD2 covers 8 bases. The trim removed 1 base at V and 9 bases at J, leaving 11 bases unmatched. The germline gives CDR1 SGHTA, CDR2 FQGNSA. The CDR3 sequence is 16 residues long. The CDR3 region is CASSLVPGRAYPEQFF. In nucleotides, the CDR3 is TGTGCCAGCAGCTTAGTGCCCGGGAGGGCCTATCCTGAGCAGTTCTTC.

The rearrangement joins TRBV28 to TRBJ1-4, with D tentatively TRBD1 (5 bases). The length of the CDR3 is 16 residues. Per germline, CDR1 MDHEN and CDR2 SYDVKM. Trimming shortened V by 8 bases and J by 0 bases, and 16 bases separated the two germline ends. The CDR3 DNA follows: TGTGCCAGCTGGGCAGGGATCTTTGCAACTAATGAAAAACTGTTTTTT. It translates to CASWAGIFATNEKLFF.

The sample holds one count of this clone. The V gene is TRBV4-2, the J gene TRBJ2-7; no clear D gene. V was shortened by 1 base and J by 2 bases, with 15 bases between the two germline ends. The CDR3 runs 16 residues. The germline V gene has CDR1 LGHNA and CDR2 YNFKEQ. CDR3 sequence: CASSQVLHLNTYEQYF. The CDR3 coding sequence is TGTGCCAGCAGCCAAGTATTACACCTTAATACCTACGAGCAGTACTTC.

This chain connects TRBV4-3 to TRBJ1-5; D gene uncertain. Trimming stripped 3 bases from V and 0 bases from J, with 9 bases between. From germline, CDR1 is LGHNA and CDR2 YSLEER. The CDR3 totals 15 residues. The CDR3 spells CASSHRRNSNQPQHF. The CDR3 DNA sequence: TGCGCCAGCAGCCACAGGAGAAATAGCAATCAGCCCCAGCATTTT.

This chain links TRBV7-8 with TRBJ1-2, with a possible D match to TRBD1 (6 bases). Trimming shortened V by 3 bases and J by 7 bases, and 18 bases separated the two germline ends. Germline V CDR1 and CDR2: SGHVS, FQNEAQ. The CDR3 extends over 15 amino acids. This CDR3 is CASSFTTEGVVGYTF. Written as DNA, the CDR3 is TGTGCCAGCAGCTTCACCACTGAGGGGGTAGTTGGCTACACCTTC.

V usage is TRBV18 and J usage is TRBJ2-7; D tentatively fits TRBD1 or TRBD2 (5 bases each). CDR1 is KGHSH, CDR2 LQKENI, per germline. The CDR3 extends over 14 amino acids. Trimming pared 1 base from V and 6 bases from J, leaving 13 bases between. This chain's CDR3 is CASSPLRGSGEQYF. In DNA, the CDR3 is TGTGCCAGCTCACCACTCCGGGGCTCGGGCGAGCAGTACTTC.

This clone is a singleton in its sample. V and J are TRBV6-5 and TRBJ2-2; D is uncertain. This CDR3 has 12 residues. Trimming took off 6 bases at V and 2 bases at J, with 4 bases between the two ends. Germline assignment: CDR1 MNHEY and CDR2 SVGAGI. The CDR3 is CASSSNTGELFF. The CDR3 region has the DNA TGTGCCAGCAGCTCAAACACCGGGGAGCTGTTTTTT.

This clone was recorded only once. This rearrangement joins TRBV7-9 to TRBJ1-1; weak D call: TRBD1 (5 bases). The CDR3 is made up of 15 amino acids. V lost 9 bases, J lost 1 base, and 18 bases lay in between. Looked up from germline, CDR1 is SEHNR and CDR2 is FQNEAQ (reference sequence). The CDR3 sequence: CASHGAQGKNTEAFF. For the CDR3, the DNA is TGTGCCAGTCACGGGGCGCAGGGCAAGAACACTGAAGCTTTCTTT.

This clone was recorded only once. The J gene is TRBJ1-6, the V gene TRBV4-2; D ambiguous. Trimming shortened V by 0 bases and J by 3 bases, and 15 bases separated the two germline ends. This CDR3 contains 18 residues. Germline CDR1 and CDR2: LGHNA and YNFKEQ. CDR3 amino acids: CASSQETAMTNYNSPLHF. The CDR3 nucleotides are TGTGCCAGCAGCCAAGAAACTGCAATGACAAACTATAATTCACCCCTCCACTTT.

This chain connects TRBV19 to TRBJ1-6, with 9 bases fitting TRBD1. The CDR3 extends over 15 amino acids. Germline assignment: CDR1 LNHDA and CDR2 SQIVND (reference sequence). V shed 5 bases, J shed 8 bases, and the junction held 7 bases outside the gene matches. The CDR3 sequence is CASSPVRTGDSPLHF. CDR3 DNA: TGTGCCAGTAGTCCCGTCAGGACAGGGGATTCACCCCTCCACTTT. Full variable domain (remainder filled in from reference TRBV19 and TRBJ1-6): DGGITQSPKYLFRKEGQNVTLSCEQNLNHDAMYWYRQDPGQGLRLIYYSQIVNDFQKGDIAEGYSVSREKKESFPLTVTSAQKNPTAFYLCASSPVRTGDSPLHFGNGTRLTVT.

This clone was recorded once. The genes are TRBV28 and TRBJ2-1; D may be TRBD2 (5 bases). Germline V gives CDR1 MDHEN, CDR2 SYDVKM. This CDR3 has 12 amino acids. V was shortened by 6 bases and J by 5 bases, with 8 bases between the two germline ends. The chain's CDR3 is CASRGSDNEQFF. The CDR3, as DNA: TGTGCCAGCAGGGGGAGTGACAATGAGCAGTTCTTC.

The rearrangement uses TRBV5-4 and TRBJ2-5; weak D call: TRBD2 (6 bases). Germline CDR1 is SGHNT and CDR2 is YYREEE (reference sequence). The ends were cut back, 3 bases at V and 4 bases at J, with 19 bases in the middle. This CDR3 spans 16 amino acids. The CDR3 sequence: CASSWRKGGGLETQYF. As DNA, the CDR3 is TGTGCCAGCAGCTGGCGAAAGGGTGGGGGGTTAGAGACCCAGTACTTC.

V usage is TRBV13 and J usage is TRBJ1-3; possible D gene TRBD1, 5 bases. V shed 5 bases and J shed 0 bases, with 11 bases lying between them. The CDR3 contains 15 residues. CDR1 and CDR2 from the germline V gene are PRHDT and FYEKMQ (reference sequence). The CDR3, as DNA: TGTGCCAGCAGCGGGACTGCCGACTCTGGAAACACCATATATTTT. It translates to CASSGTADSGNTIYF.

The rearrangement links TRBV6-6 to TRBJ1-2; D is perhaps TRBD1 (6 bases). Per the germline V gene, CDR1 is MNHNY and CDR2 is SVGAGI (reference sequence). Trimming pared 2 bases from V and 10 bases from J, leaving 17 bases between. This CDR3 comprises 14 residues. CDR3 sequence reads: CASSYRTEGDDYTF. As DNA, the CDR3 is TGTGCCAGCAGTTACAGGACAGAGGGAGATGACTACACCTTC.

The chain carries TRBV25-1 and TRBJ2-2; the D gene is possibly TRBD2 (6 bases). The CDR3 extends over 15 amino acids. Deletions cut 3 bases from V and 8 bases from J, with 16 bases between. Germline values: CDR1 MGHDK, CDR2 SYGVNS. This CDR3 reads CASSDRDSYVGELFF. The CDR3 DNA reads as TGTGCCAGCAGTGATCGGGACTCTTACGTGGGGGAGCTGTTTTTT.

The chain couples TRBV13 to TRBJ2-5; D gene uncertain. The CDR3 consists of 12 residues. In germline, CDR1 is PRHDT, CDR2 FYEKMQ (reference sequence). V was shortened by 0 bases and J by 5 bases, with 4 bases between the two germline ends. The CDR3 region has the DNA TGTGCCAGCAGCTTAGGCCTGGAGACCCAGTACTTC. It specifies CASSLGLETQYF.

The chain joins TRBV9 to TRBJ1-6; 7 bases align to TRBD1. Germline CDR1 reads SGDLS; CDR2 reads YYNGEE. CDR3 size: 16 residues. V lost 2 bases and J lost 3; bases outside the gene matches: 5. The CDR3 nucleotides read TGTGCCAGCAGCGTCGGGGACAGCGTCTATAATTCACCCCTCCACTTT. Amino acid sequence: CASSVGDSVYNSPLHF.

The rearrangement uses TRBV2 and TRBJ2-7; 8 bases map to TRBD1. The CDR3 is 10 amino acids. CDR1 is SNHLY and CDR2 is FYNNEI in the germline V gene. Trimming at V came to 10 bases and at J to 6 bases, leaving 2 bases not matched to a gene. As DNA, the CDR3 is TGTGCCAAAGACAGGGGCGAGCAGTACTTC. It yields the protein CAKDRGEQYF. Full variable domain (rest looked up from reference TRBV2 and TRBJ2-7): EPEVTQTPSHQVTQMGQEVILRCVPISNHLYFYWYRQILGQKVEFLVSFYNNEISEKSEIFDDQFSVERPDGSNFTLKIRSTKLEDSAMYFCAKDRGEQYFGPGTRLTVT.

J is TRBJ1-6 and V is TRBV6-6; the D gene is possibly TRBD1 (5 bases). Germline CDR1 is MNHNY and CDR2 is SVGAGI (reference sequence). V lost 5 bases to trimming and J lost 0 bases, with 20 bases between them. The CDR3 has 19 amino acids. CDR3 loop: CASSPVGGGGSSYNSPLHF. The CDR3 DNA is TGTGCCAGCAGTCCGGTGGGCGGGGGGGGAAGCTCCTATAATTCACCCCTCCACTTT.